Listed here are 20 T cell receptor beta chains from one sample, sequenced in a study of blood T cell repertoires in COVID-19. This table comes from immunoSEQ multiplex PCR, and its TCRdb copy is limited to in-frame clones, with some not included. The sample has around 420,000 clones; over 75% are singletons. The material sequenced was PBMCs or T cells enriched from blood (not recorded which). The receptors derive from a woman aged 40 to 49 with acute COVID-19.

J is TRBJ1-2 and V is TRBV18; D may be TRBD1 (5 bases). V lost 0 bases, J lost 3 bases, and 8 bases lay in between. The CDR3 runs to 14 residues. The V gene's germline CDR1 is KGHSH and CDR2 LQKENI. The DNA for the CDR3 is TGTGCCAGCTCACCACCCAGCAGGGACTATGGCTACACCTTC. This codes for CASSPPSRDYGYTF.

CDR3 in DNA: TGTGCCAGCAGCCAAGAATCTCACCTGGGGGGGAAGATTGGGACTTTCTCTGGGGCCAACGTCCTGACTTTC. It is translated as CASSQESHLGGKIGTFSGANVLTF. The J gene is TRBJ2-6, the V gene TRBV3-1 (or the pseudogene TRBV3-2); 7 bases are a match to TRBD2. This CDR3 has 24 amino acids. The V gene end was trimmed by 0 bases and the J gene end by 0 bases; junction bases not matched to a gene: 23. CDR1 and CDR2 from the germline V gene are LGHDT and YNNKEL (reference sequence).

This clone was found once. The chain joins TRBV30 to TRBJ2-1, with D possibly being TRBD1 (5 bases). V lost 3 bases, J lost 5 bases, and 11 bases lay in between. The CDR3 length is 13 residues. Germline CDR1 is GTSNPN and CDR2 is SVGIG (reference sequence). CDR3 bases: TGTGCCTGGAGCCAGGGCACCAACAATGAGCAGTTCTTC. It yields the protein CAWSQGTNNEQFF.

CDR3 nucleotides: TGTGCCAGCAGTTACGTTCTCGACAGGGGGCGAGGCGAGCAGTACTTC. Protein: CASSYVLDRGRGEQYF. The genes are TRBV6-5 and TRBJ2-7; 10 bases are shared with TRBD1. Losses at the gene ends were 2 bases for V and 6 bases for J; bases not matched to a gene: 10. The CDR3 sequence is 16 residues long. Germline CDR1 MNHEY, CDR2 SVGAGI.

The J gene is TRBJ1-2, the V gene TRBV6-5; D is ambiguous. This CDR3 has 13 residues. Germline assignment: CDR1 MNHEY and CDR2 SVGAGI. The ends were cut back, 6 bases at V and 0 bases at J, with 8 bases in the middle. The CDR3 loop is CASRGGSNYGYTF. The CDR3 region has the DNA TGTGCCAGCAGGGGAGGATCTAACTATGGCTACACCTTC.

The chain has TRBV2 and TRBJ2-5; possible D gene TRBD2, 6 bases. The CDR3 is 15 amino acids. Trimming cost V 3 bases and J 4 bases, with 15 bases left between them. CDR1 and CDR2 (germline): SNHLY, FYNNEI. This chain's CDR3 is CASSEYKGLGETQYF. The CDR3 DNA is TGTGCCAGCAGTGAGTACAAGGGACTGGGAGAGACCCAGTACTTC.

CDR3 bases: TGTGCCAGCAGGCTTGGGTGGCGGGGACAGCCGAGCTCTGGAAACACCATATATTTT. Translating gives CASRLGWRGQPSSGNTIYF. The V and J genes are TRBV11-2 and TRBJ1-3, with 7 bases identical to TRBD1. J was trimmed by 0 bases and V by 6 bases; bases with no gene match: 17. The length of the CDR3 is 19 residues. Germline loops: CDR1 SGHAT, CDR2 FQNNGV.

The V call is TRBV27, the J call TRBJ2-5; 10 bases match TRBD1. Per germline, CDR1 MNHEY and CDR2 SMNVEV (reference sequence). Trimming removed 6 bases from V and 5 bases from J; junction bases left unmatched: 0. The CDR3 contains 12 residues. The CDR3 DNA follows: TGTGCCAGCAGGACAGGGGGCGAGACCCAGTACTTC. Its protein product is CASRTGGETQYF.

This clone came up once. CDR3 DNA: TGTGCCAGCAGCTTGTACCAGGCGAACACTGAAGCTTTCTTT. It translates to CASSLYQANTEAFF. V usage is TRBV5-8 and J usage is TRBJ1-1; D unresolved. Trimming removed 1 base from V and 1 base from J, with 8 bases in between. The CDR3 loop spans 14 amino acids. The germline CDR1 and CDR2 sequences are SGHTS and YDEGEE.

J is TRBJ1-1 and V is TRBV21-1; the listed D gene, TRBD1, was not tested against the DNA. TRBV21-1 is described as a pseudogene. The CDR3 covers 22 residues. CDR3 coding DNA: TGTGCCAGCAGCAAAGGTGAGGGGGACGGGCACCTCTATCCAAGACGAAACACTGAAGCTTTCTTT. Its protein is CASSKGEGDGHLYPRRNTEAFF.

The genes are TRBV11-2 and TRBJ2-7; possibly TRBD2 for D (6 bases). The germline V gene encodes CDR1 SGHAT and CDR2 FQNNGV. There are 14 residues in the CDR3. V was shortened by 5 bases and J by 5 bases, with 16 bases between the two germline ends. The CDR3 region has the DNA TGTGCCAGCAGCGCGTCCGGGGGTAACCACGAGCAGTACTTC. Amino acid sequence: CASSASGGNHEQYF.

The genes are TRBV2 and TRBJ2-1; D is possibly TRBD2 (5 bases). The CDR3 contains 15 residues. The germline V gene has CDR1 SNHLY and CDR2 FYNNEI. V lost 0 bases, J lost 7 bases, and 13 bases lay in between. The CDR3 DNA follows: TGTGCCAGCAGTGAAGCAGCGCGAGAGGGAAATGAGCAGTTCTTC. Translated, it gives CASSEAAREGNEQFF.

The rearrangement links TRBV21-1 to TRBJ1-6. TRBV21-1 is described as a pseudogene. The CDR3 totals 15 residues. Here the CDR3 reads CASSKASAVGSPLHF. In DNA form, the CDR3 reads TGTGCCAGCAGCAAAGCGTCTGCAGTGGGGAGTCCCCTCCACTTT.

The rearrangement links TRBV6-5 to TRBJ1-3, with TRBD1 matching over 7 bases. V trimming: 6 bases; J trimming: 2 bases; junction bases outside the gene matches: 4. The CDR3 covers 14 residues. Germline assignment: CDR1 MNHEY and CDR2 SVGAGI. The chain's CDR3 is CASRNTGAGNTIYF. The CDR3 DNA sequence: TGTGCCAGCAGGAATACAGGGGCTGGAAACACCATATATTTT.

In the case of this clone: Since a much larger clone is just one base distant, this may be a read error. CDR3 sequence: CASSLVADTEAFF. In DNA form, the CDR3 reads TGTGCCAGCAGCTTAGTCGCGGACACTGAAGCTTTCTTT. The chain employs TRBV7-8 and TRBJ1-1; D is ambiguous. Trimming cost V 1 base and J 3 bases, with 6 bases left between them. CDR3 length equals 13 residues. Per the germline V gene, CDR1 is SGHVS and CDR2 is FQNEAQ.

This chain connects TRBV5-8 to TRBJ2-7, with D tentatively TRBD2 (7 bases). The V end lost 3 bases, the J end lost 3 bases, and 13 bases lay between the germline ends. The CDR3 sequence is 14 residues long. The V gene's germline CDR1 is SGHTS and CDR2 YDEGEE. CDR3 nucleotides: TGTGCCAGCAGCTCCGGGGGGCCCTACTACGAGCAGTACTTC. Translation: CASSSGGPYYEQYF.

The rearrangement links TRBV6-5 to TRBJ2-3; D is possibly TRBD1 (8 bases). Germline lookup yields CDR1 MNHEY and CDR2 SVGAGI. The length of the CDR3 is 14 residues. Deletions cut 5 bases from V and 3 bases from J, with 12 bases between. The CDR3 here is CASSNRGGTDTQYF. CDR3 in DNA: TGTGCCAGCAGTAACAGGGGGGGGACAGATACGCAGTATTTT.

In nucleotides, the CDR3 is TGTGCCATCAGTGATGAGGGAGGTCGCCAAGAGACCCAGTACTTC. This translates into CAISDEGGRQETQYF. This sequence joins TRBV10-3 and TRBJ2-5, with D possibly TRBD2 on 6 matching bases. This CDR3 is built from 15 residues. The germline gives CDR1 ENHRY, CDR2 SYGVKD. Trimming shortened V by 3 bases and J by 1 base, and 12 bases separated the two germline ends.

The genes are TRBV2 and TRBJ2-5; 12 bases agree with TRBD2. CDR1 is SNHLY and CDR2 is FYNNEI in the germline V gene. Trimming took 7 bases from V and 1 from J; bases not matched to a gene: 4. The CDR3 runs 15 residues. The CDR3 DNA reads TGTGCCAGCATTAGGACTAGCGGGGCCCAAGAGACCCAGTACTTC. This gives the protein CASIRTSGAQETQYF.

This rearrangement joins TRBV3-1 (or the pseudogene TRBV3-2) to TRBJ2-5; TRBD1 might be the D (5 bases). The CDR3 has 16 residues. CDR1 and CDR2 (germline): LGHDT, YNNKEL (reference sequence). V was cut by 3 bases and J by 1 base, with 15 bases left in between. CDR3 amino acids: CASSQEIQDLQETQYF. CDR3 sequence (DNA): TGTGCCAGCAGCCAGGAAATACAGGACCTCCAAGAGACCCAGTACTTC.